One and the same sample provided the 21 T cell receptor beta chains below, sequenced in a study of T cells after yellow fever vaccination. MiXCR, applied by TCRdb to the 5' RACE reads, yields one record per CDR3 protein. The sample shows a few hundred thousand distinct CDR3 sequences, approximately 19% of them seen only once. Sequenced here: PBMCs, sampled before the yellow fever booster vaccination. Every receptor here comes from a man aged 18 to 29 who received the YFV17D yellow fever vaccine.

This clonotype was seen repeatedly, ten times or more. The rearrangement links TRBV19 to TRBJ2-1; 13 positions agree with TRBD2. With 5 bases clipped from V and 4 bases from J, the junction kept 2 bases outside the gene matches. This CDR3 comprises 15 residues. From germline, CDR1 is LNHDA and CDR2 SQIVND (reference sequence). The CDR3 is CASSGTSGDYNEQFF. DNA for the CDR3: TGTGCCAGTAGTGGGACTAGCGGGGATTACAATGAGCAGTTCTTC.

The chain carries TRBV20-1 and TRBJ1-1, with D perhaps TRBD1 (5 bases). Germline V gene lookup returns CDR1 DFQATT and CDR2 SNEGSKA (reference sequence). V gave up 1 base and J gave up 5 bases, with 8 bases separating them. The CDR3 loop spans 12 amino acids. In DNA form, the CDR3 reads TGCAGTGCTAGAGTTCGGGGGACTGAAGCTTTCTTT. Its translation is CSARVRGTEAFF.

The gene calls are TRBV20-1 and TRBJ1-6, with D maybe TRBD1 (5 bases). Germline V CDR1 and CDR2: DFQATT, SNEGSKA (reference sequence). The CDR3 loop spans 14 amino acids. V lost 4 bases and J 6 bases, leaving 13 bases between the germline ends. The chain's CDR3 is CSATGRFRNSPLHF. DNA of the CDR3: TGCAGTGCTACGGGGCGGTTCCGTAATTCACCCCTCCACTTT.

This sequence joins TRBV2 and TRBJ2-5; 10 bases align to TRBD1. The J segment lost 6 bases and the V segment lost 3 bases, leaving 7 bases of the junction unmatched. This CDR3 region has 15 residues. Germline assignment: CDR1 SNHLY and CDR2 FYNNEI. DNA of the CDR3: TGTGCCAGCAGTGACAGGACAGGGGGGAGAAAGACCCAGTACTTC. Its protein product is CASSDRTGGRKTQYF.

This clonotype was observed a few times. The rearrangement joins TRBV5-1 to TRBJ2-1, with 12 bases lining up with TRBD2. The CDR3 totals 17 residues. In germline, CDR1 is SGHRS, CDR2 YFSETQ. Trimming removed 0 bases from V and 2 bases from J; junction bases left unmatched: 3. The CDR3 here is CASSLGLAGGPYNEQFF. Here the CDR3 DNA reads TGCGCCAGCAGCTTGGGGCTAGCGGGGGGGCCCTACAATGAGCAGTTCTTC.

This clonotype occurred a few times. The rearrangement uses TRBV18 and TRBJ2-3; TRBD1 matches at 7 bases. The junction had 8 bases not matched to a gene; V was cut back by 2 bases and J by 3 bases. Germline V gene data show CDR1 as KGHSH and CDR2 as LQKENI. The CDR3 is 16 residues long. This chain's CDR3 is CASSPIPGGDTDTQYF. Here the CDR3 DNA reads TGTGCCAGCTCACCAATACCAGGGGGAGATACAGATACGCAGTATTTT.

The chain links TRBV7-2 to TRBJ2-5; a weak D match, TRBD1 (6 bases). V dropped 0 bases and J dropped 3 bases, with 20 bases sitting between them. Germline V gene data show CDR1 as SGHTA and CDR2 as FQGNSA. This CDR3 has 18 amino acids. The CDR3 here is CASSLAIQGTGPEETQYF. CDR3 nucleotide sequence: TGTGCCAGCAGCTTAGCGATACAGGGTACAGGACCCGAAGAGACCCAGTACTTC.

There are a few counts of this clonotype. J is TRBJ1-2 and V is TRBV7-2; 9 nucleotides agree with TRBD1. Germline values: CDR1 SGHTA, CDR2 FQGNSA. The V segment lost 3 bases and the J segment 5 bases; nucleotides outside the gene matches: 7. This CDR3 has 15 residues. Written as DNA, the CDR3 is TGTGCCAGCAGCTTGGACAGGGGCAGTGGTTATGGCTACACCTTC. Protein sequence: CASSLDRGSGYGYTF.

This clonotype occurred once. This chain links TRBV5-1 with TRBJ2-1; 10 bases match TRBD2. Germline-derived CDR1 and CDR2 are SGHRS and YFSETQ. J was trimmed by 5 bases and V by 4 bases; bases with no gene match: 6. The CDR3 is 15 amino acids. The CDR3 DNA is TGCGCCAGCAGCCCCGGACTAGCGGACGACAATGAGCAGTTCTTC. It specifies CASSPGLADDNEQFF.

The chain links TRBV7-9 to TRBJ1-2; TRBD1 matches 9 bases. CDR1 is SEHNR and CDR2 is FQNEAQ in the germline V gene (reference sequence). After removal of 5 bases from V and 7 bases from J, the junction contained 14 bases not matched to a gene. The CDR3 loop spans 16 amino acids. As DNA, the CDR3 is TGTGCCAGCAGCCCTATCGACAGGGGGGGCTTTTTTGGCTACACCTTC. Encoded protein: CASSPIDRGGFFGYTF.

The chain combines TRBV12-3 or TRBV12-4 with TRBJ1-1; no reliable D call. This CDR3 comprises 12 residues. V was clipped by 6 bases and J by 5 bases, with 10 bases between them. DNA for the CDR3: TGTGCCAGCAGGCGGTTGGGGACTGAAGCTTTCTTT. Its translation is CASRRLGTEAFF.

The chain employs TRBV11-2 and TRBJ2-2, with D tentatively TRBD1 (5 bases). The V gene's germline CDR1 is SGHAT and CDR2 FQNNGV. Between the trimmed V and J ends, which lost 5 bases and 2 bases, there was a span of 12 bases. The CDR3 is made up of 15 amino acids. CDR3 DNA sequence: TGTGCCAGCAGCCAAGGGGCACCCAACACCGGGGAGCTGTTTTTT. Protein sequence: CASSQGAPNTGELFF. The full variable domain, in which reference TRBV11-2 and TRBJ2-2 provide the parts outside the CDR3, is EAGVAQSPRYKIIEKRQSVAFWCNPISGHATLYWYQQILGQGPKLLIQFQNNGVVDDSQLPKDRFSAERLKGVDSTLKIQPAKLEDSAVYLCASSQGAPNTGELFFGEGSRLTVL.

This clonotype appeared a few times. The chain recombines TRBV20-1 with TRBJ1-6, with D possibly being TRBD1 (5 bases). From germline, CDR1 is DFQATT and CDR2 SNEGSKA (reference sequence). The CDR3 totals 18 residues. V was clipped by 1 base and J by 0 bases, with 16 bases between them. This chain's CDR3 is CSARAPSEGSSYNSPLHF. In nucleotides, the CDR3 is TGCAGTGCTAGAGCCCCGTCGGAGGGGAGCTCCTATAATTCACCCCTCCACTTT.

The sample holds a few counts of this clonotype. The chain joins TRBV18 to TRBJ2-5; D is tentatively TRBD1 or TRBD2 (5 bases each). Germline-derived CDR1 and CDR2 are KGHSH and LQKENI. The ends were cut back, 1 base at V and 1 base at J, with 10 bases in the middle. The CDR3 is 15 residues long. CDR3 region: CASSPRWGFQETQYF. For the CDR3, the DNA is TGTGCCAGCTCACCACGATGGGGGTTCCAAGAGACCCAGTACTTC.

The rearrangement uses TRBV2 and TRBJ2-1, with D perhaps assigned TRBD1 or TRBD2 (5 bases each). CDR1 is SNHLY and CDR2 is FYNNEI in the germline V gene. Trimming left V 6 bases short and J 8 bases short, with 14 bases between. CDR3 length: 13 residues. The CDR3 nucleotides read TGTGCCAGCAGGGGGACGCCGTGGGATGAGCAGTTCTTC. Translated: CASRGTPWDEQFF.

A few counts support this clonotype. The genes are TRBV7-9 and TRBJ2-3, with D uncertain. The CDR3 has 16 residues. Germline V CDR1 and CDR2: SEHNR, FQNEAQ (reference sequence). With 3 bases removed from V and 0 bases from J, the gap between germline ends came to 13 bases. CDR3 bases: TGTGCCAGCAGCTTTACGGTACTTGCTAGCACAGATACGCAGTATTTT. This encodes CASSFTVLASTDTQYF.

This rearrangement joins TRBV6-4 to TRBJ2-3; 9 nucleotides align to TRBD2. The V segment lost 0 bases and the J segment 2 bases; nucleotides outside the gene matches: 3. Germline lookup yields CDR1 MRHNA and CDR2 SNTAGT. This CDR3 comprises 16 residues. CDR3 nucleotide sequence: TGTGCCAGCAGTGACTCCCCTAGCGGGGACACAGATACGCAGTATTTT. Its translation: CASSDSPSGDTDTQYF.

The chain couples TRBV27 to TRBJ2-5; no clear D. The CDR3 extends over 13 amino acids. CDR1 is MNHEY, CDR2 SMNVEV, per germline (reference sequence). The germline V and J ends were trimmed by 4 bases and 2 bases, with 8 bases remaining between them. In DNA form, the CDR3 reads TGTGCCAGCAGTTCCCGCCTGCAAGAGACCCAGTACTTC. Translating gives CASSSRLQETQYF.

A few counts support this clonotype. The V gene is TRBV12-3 or TRBV12-4, the J gene TRBJ2-7; D remains unclear. This CDR3 spans 13 amino acids. Trimming took off 8 bases at V and 1 base at J, with 12 bases between the two ends. CDR3 loop: CASSKVPSYEQYF. In DNA form, the CDR3 reads TGTGCCAGCTCTAAAGTACCTTCCTACGAGCAGTACTTC.

The chain has TRBV19 and TRBJ1-5; 7 bases agree with TRBD1. J was trimmed by 4 bases and V by 7 bases; bases with no gene match: 7. Germline V gene data show CDR1 as LNHDA and CDR2 as SQIVND (reference sequence). This CDR3 contains 14 residues. CDR3 amino acids: CASTTDRDNQPQHF. The CDR3 region has the DNA TGTGCCAGTACCACTGACAGGGATAATCAGCCCCAGCATTTT.

The rearrangement uses TRBV18 and TRBJ2-2; weak D call: TRBD2 (5 bases). The CDR3 extends over 14 amino acids. Germline V lookup: CDR1 KGHSH, CDR2 LQKENI. V shed 3 bases and J shed 6 bases, with 11 bases lying between them. The CDR3 region has the DNA TGTGCCAGCTCACCGGGGAGCGACGCCGGGGAGCTGTTTTTT. Its translation: CASSPGSDAGELFF.